A selection of T cell receptor beta chains follows, all from one sample in a study of metastatic and nonmetastatic thyroid tumors. TCRdb ran MiXCR on the PCR reads. Of about 14,000 clones listed, 9.5% to 15% are singletons. The specimen sequenced was blood. These receptor sequences come from a female donor with papillary thyroid cancer or a benign thyroid nodule (not recorded which). Some clones in this sample may be carry-over from other donors' samples. CDR3s include the opening cysteine and the closing phenylalanine or tryptophan. Each record gives: V gene, J gene, D gene, clone size, CDR3 DNA, CDR3 protein. The D gene is left open where the match is weak. Size is stated for part of the rows, as once, few or many counts, or as a class when the clone is expanded.

v_gene: TRBV28
j_gene: TRBJ1-3
d_gene: .
abundance: many
CDR3nt: TGTGCCAGCCATCCGGGGGGCGAACCTAGAAACACCATATATTTT
CDR3aa: CASHPGGEPRNTIYF

v_gene: TRBV4-1
j_gene: TRBJ2-7
d_gene: TRBD1
abundance: many
CDR3nt: TGCGCCAGCAGCCAAGCCCTCCCCGGGACAGGGGGAGCCGAGCAGTACTTC
CDR3aa: CASSQALPGTGGAEQYF

v_gene: TRBV11-3
j_gene: TRBJ2-2
d_gene: .
abundance: many
CDR3nt: TGTGCCAGCAGCTTAGATGGAGGAGGTCACGGGGAGCTGTTTTTT
CDR3aa: CASSLDGGGHGELFF

v_gene: TRBV29-1
j_gene: TRBJ2-5
d_gene: TRBD2
abundance: .
CDR3nt: TGCAGCGTGCGACTAGCGGGCTACCAAGAGACCCAGTACTTC
CDR3aa: CSVRLAGYQETQYF

v_gene: TRBV6-6
j_gene: TRBJ2-1
d_gene: .
abundance: medium-sized
CDR3nt: TGTGCCAGCAGTTATCCGACAGGCCCAAATATCAATGAGCAGTTCTTC
CDR3aa: CASSYPTGPNINEQFF

v_gene: TRBV10-1
j_gene: TRBJ1-3
d_gene: .
abundance: many
CDR3nt: TGCGCCAGCAGTGAGTCTGGAGGCCCACCCTCTGGAAACACCATATATTTT
CDR3aa: CASSESGGPPSGNTIYF

v_gene: TRBV3-1
j_gene: TRBJ2-7
d_gene: .
abundance: many
CDR3nt: TGTGCCAGCAGCCAAGCCGTGGGGGGACGCCCCTACGAGCAGTACTTC
CDR3aa: CASSQAVGGRPYEQYF

v_gene: TRBV4-1
j_gene: TRBJ1-2
d_gene: .
abundance: many
CDR3nt: TGCGCCAGCAGCCAAGATTACGGGACAAGGGGCTATGGCTACACCTTC
CDR3aa: CASSQDYGTRGYGYTF

v_gene: TRBV11-2
j_gene: TRBJ2-7
d_gene: .
abundance: many
CDR3nt: TGTGCCAGCAGTCAAGGAGGCCTCGAGCAGTACTTC
CDR3aa: CASSQGGLEQYF

v_gene: TRBV30
j_gene: TRBJ2-2
d_gene: .
abundance: .
CDR3nt: TGTGCCTGGAGTGTAGCCGGGGTGAACACCGGGGAGCTGTTTTTT
CDR3aa: CAWSVAGVNTGELFF

v_gene: TRBV6-2/TRBV6-3
j_gene: TRBJ1-5
d_gene: .
abundance: medium-sized
CDR3nt: TGTGCCAGCAAGTTAAGCAGGTCTCAGCCCCAGCATTTT
CDR3aa: CASKLSRSQPQHF

v_gene: TRBV20-1
j_gene: TRBJ2-7
d_gene: TRBD1
abundance: many
CDR3nt: TGCAGTGCTACCCCGAGGGACAGGGTCTCCTACGAGCAGTACTTC
CDR3aa: CSATPRDRVSYEQYF

v_gene: TRBV30
j_gene: TRBJ1-6
d_gene: .
abundance: many
CDR3nt: TGTGCCTGGAGTGTAAGAGGGAGAGGTTCACCCCTCCACTTT
CDR3aa: CAWSVRGRGSPLHF

v_gene: TRBV4-2
j_gene: TRBJ2-3
d_gene: .
abundance: .
CDR3nt: TGTGCCAGCAGCCCAAGGCAGGGAGCAGATACGCAGTATTTT
CDR3aa: CASSPRQGADTQYF

v_gene: TRBV11-3
j_gene: TRBJ2-3
d_gene: .
abundance: many
CDR3nt: TGTGCCAGCAGCTTCGGGACACTTAGCACAGATACGCAGTATTTT
CDR3aa: CASSFGTLSTDTQYF

v_gene: TRBV5-1
j_gene: TRBJ1-4
d_gene: TRBD1
abundance: many
CDR3nt: TGCGCCAGCAGCTCCGGGACAGGGTCCGAAAAACTGTTTTTT
CDR3aa: CASSSGTGSEKLFF

v_gene: TRBV12-3/TRBV12-4
j_gene: TRBJ1-2
d_gene: .
abundance: few
CDR3nt: TGTGCCAGCAGTTTATGGACCTATTATGTCTACACCTTC
CDR3aa: CASSLWTYYVYTF

v_gene: TRBV27
j_gene: TRBJ2-7
d_gene: .
abundance: .
CDR3nt: TGTGCCAGCAGTTTATCGGAGATTTCCTACGAGCAGTACTTC
CDR3aa: CASSLSEISYEQYF

v_gene: TRBV27
j_gene: TRBJ2-7
d_gene: TRBD2
abundance: medium-sized
CDR3nt: TGTGCCAGCAGTGAGGGCGGGGGAGCTACGAAGCAGTACTTC
CDR3aa: CASSEGGGATKQYF

v_gene: TRBV19
j_gene: TRBJ2-2
d_gene: .
abundance: .
CDR3nt: TGTGCCAGTATGGGGTTGGCTGACACCGGGGAGCTGTTTTTT
CDR3aa: CASMGLADTGELFF

v_gene: TRBV12-3/TRBV12-4
j_gene: TRBJ2-1
d_gene: TRBD2
abundance: .
CDR3nt: TGTGCCAGCAGTTTCAAGCGGGAGGGCCCCGATGAGCAGTTCTTC
CDR3aa: CASSFKREGPDEQFF

v_gene: TRBV20-1
j_gene: TRBJ2-1
d_gene: .
abundance: many
CDR3nt: TGCAGTGGACTTTCCTACAATGAGCAGTTCTTC
CDR3aa: CSGLSYNEQFF

v_gene: TRBV7-8
j_gene: TRBJ2-2
d_gene: .
abundance: .
CDR3nt: TGTGCCAGCAGTTACCTTGGGTCCGGGGAGCTGTTTTTT
CDR3aa: CASSYLGSGELFF

v_gene: TRBV7-8
j_gene: TRBJ2-3
d_gene: TRBD2
abundance: many
CDR3nt: TGTGCCAGCAGTCCAACCCCGACTAGCGGGAGGGCAGCAGATACGCAGTATTTT
CDR3aa: CASSPTPTSGRAADTQYF

v_gene: TRBV9
j_gene: TRBJ2-7
d_gene: .
abundance: .
CDR3nt: TGTGCGAGCAGCGTAGGGACGCCTGTCTACGAGCAGTACTTC
CDR3aa: CASSVGTPVYEQYF

v_gene: TRBV6-5
j_gene: TRBJ2-3
d_gene: TRBD1
abundance: medium-sized
CDR3nt: TGTGCCAGCAGTTACACGAAAGGGGGCAGAGATACGCAGTATTTT
CDR3aa: CASSYTKGGRDTQYF

v_gene: TRBV5-1
j_gene: TRBJ2-7
d_gene: .
abundance: many
CDR3nt: TGCGCCAGCAGCTTGATGCTAAGCTCCTACGAGCAGTACTTC
CDR3aa: CASSLMLSSYEQYF

v_gene: TRBV20-1
j_gene: TRBJ1-5
d_gene: .
abundance: many
CDR3nt: TGCAGTGCTAGAGATGTAGGGTGGCCCCAGCATTTT
CDR3aa: CSARDVGWPQHF

v_gene: TRBV3-1
j_gene: TRBJ1-2
d_gene: .
abundance: medium-sized
CDR3nt: TGTGCCAGCAGCCAACCGGGACGGGCTAACTATGGCTACACCTTC
CDR3aa: CASSQPGRANYGYTF

v_gene: TRBV19
j_gene: TRBJ2-3
d_gene: TRBD2
abundance: many
CDR3nt: TGTGCCAGTAGTAGGAGCGGGAGCGTTTGGGATACGCAGTATTTT
CDR3aa: CASSRSGSVWDTQYF

v_gene: TRBV6-5
j_gene: TRBJ2-2
d_gene: .
abundance: many
CDR3nt: TGTACCAGCAGTTACTCAAGGGGGGGTAACACCGGGGAGCTGTTTTTT
CDR3aa: CTSSYSRGGNTGELFF

v_gene: TRBV4-1
j_gene: TRBJ1-1
d_gene: TRBD1
abundance: many
CDR3nt: TGCGCCAGCAGCCAAGCCGGGACAGGGGGCTGGTACACTGAAGCTTTCTTT
CDR3aa: CASSQAGTGGWYTEAFF

v_gene: TRBV27
j_gene: TRBJ2-7
d_gene: TRBD1
abundance: few
CDR3nt: TGTGCCAGCAGTCTAGGGACAGGATACTACGAGCAGTACTTC
CDR3aa: CASSLGTGYYEQYF

v_gene: TRBV5-4
j_gene: TRBJ2-7
d_gene: TRBD1
abundance: many
CDR3nt: TGTGCCAGCAGCTGGGGCGGACAGGGGGCCTGGGAGCAGTACTTC
CDR3aa: CASSWGGQGAWEQYF

v_gene: TRBV20-1
j_gene: TRBJ1-3
d_gene: .
abundance: .
CDR3nt: TGCAGCACAGTGAGCTCTGGAAACACCATATATTTT
CDR3aa: CSTVSSGNTIYF

v_gene: TRBV2
j_gene: TRBJ1-5
d_gene: .
abundance: many
CDR3nt: TGTGCCAGCAGCCCCGGGACGGTGGCAAATCAGCCCCAGCATTTT
CDR3aa: CASSPGTVANQPQHF

v_gene: TRBV7-3
j_gene: TRBJ1-5
d_gene: .
abundance: many
CDR3nt: TGTGCCAGCAGCTTAACAGGAAGAGGCGATCAGCCCCAGCATTTT
CDR3aa: CASSLTGRGDQPQHF

v_gene: TRBV25-1
j_gene: TRBJ1-2
d_gene: TRBD1
abundance: many
CDR3nt: TGTGCCAGCACAGGGGGCGCAGCGGGCTACACCTTC
CDR3aa: CASTGGAAGYTF

v_gene: TRBV5-1
j_gene: TRBJ1-4
d_gene: .
abundance: many
CDR3nt: TGCGCCAGCTCCGAACTGGGGGCAACTAATGAAAAACTGTTTTTT
CDR3aa: CASSELGATNEKLFF

v_gene: TRBV19
j_gene: TRBJ1-5
d_gene: .
abundance: many
CDR3nt: TGTGCCAGTAGTATCGGTTGGGGCAATCAGCCCCAGCATTTT
CDR3aa: CASSIGWGNQPQHF

v_gene: TRBV30
j_gene: TRBJ1-3
d_gene: TRBD1
abundance: many
CDR3nt: TGTGCCTGGTCACGGGACAGGGGATCGGACACCATATATTTT
CDR3aa: CAWSRDRGSDTIYF

v_gene: TRBV19
j_gene: TRBJ2-1
d_gene: .
abundance: .
CDR3nt: TGTGCCAGTAGTATTGATAAGGGCTCCTACAATGAGCAGTTCTTC
CDR3aa: CASSIDKGSYNEQFF

v_gene: TRBV6-1
j_gene: TRBJ2-2
d_gene: TRBD2
abundance: medium-sized
CDR3nt: TGTGCCAGCAGTACAGCGGGGGACACCGGGGAGCTGTTTTTT
CDR3aa: CASSTAGDTGELFF

v_gene: TRBV10-1
j_gene: TRBJ2-3
d_gene: TRBD1
abundance: .
CDR3nt: TGCGCCAGCAGTGACCCGTCAGGGGGAAAAGATACGCAGTATTTT
CDR3aa: CASSDPSGGKDTQYF

v_gene: TRBV30
j_gene: TRBJ1-5
d_gene: .
abundance: many
CDR3nt: TGTGCCTGGAGGGCGGACCACGGCGATCAGCCCCAGCATTTT
CDR3aa: CAWRADHGDQPQHF

v_gene: TRBV10-3
j_gene: TRBJ1-1
d_gene: .
abundance: many
CDR3nt: TGTGCCATCAGTGAGGGCGGGTCGGGTCCATTTGAAGCTTTCTTT
CDR3aa: CAISEGGSGPFEAFF

v_gene: TRBV20-1
j_gene: TRBJ1-1
d_gene: .
abundance: many
CDR3nt: TGCAGTGCTAGGAGGGTGACTGAAGCTTTCTTT
CDR3aa: CSARRVTEAFF

v_gene: TRBV5-1
j_gene: TRBJ2-1
d_gene: .
abundance: many
CDR3nt: TGCGCCAGCAGCTTGGGGGAAAAGACAGTGGGGACGTACAATGAGCAGTTCTTC
CDR3aa: CASSLGEKTVGTYNEQFF

v_gene: TRBV5-1
j_gene: TRBJ2-1
d_gene: TRBD2
abundance: many
CDR3nt: TGCGCCAGCAGCTTGGCCTTTAGCGGGAGTGGCGGTGAGCAGTTCTTC
CDR3aa: CASSLAFSGSGGEQFF

v_gene: TRBV7-6
j_gene: TRBJ1-3
d_gene: TRBD1
abundance: many
CDR3nt: TGTGCCAGCAGCACAGGACAGGGCTGGGACACCATATATTTT
CDR3aa: CASSTGQGWDTIYF

v_gene: TRBV6-1
j_gene: TRBJ1-5
d_gene: .
abundance: .
CDR3nt: TGTGCCTGCAGCCCTGAAGACGGCAATCAGCCCAAGCATTTT
CDR3aa: CACSPEDGNQPKHF

v_gene: TRBV7-8
j_gene: TRBJ1-2
d_gene: .
abundance: medium-sized
CDR3nt: TGTGCCAGCAGCCTAGGGGGAGGATACACCTTC
CDR3aa: CASSLGGGYTF

v_gene: TRBV11-2
j_gene: TRBJ2-1
d_gene: TRBD2
abundance: .
CDR3nt: TGTGCCAGCAGCCTAACCGCAGGGATTTCTAGCGGGAGCTCCGTGTGGGTGCAGTTCTTC
CDR3aa: CASSLTAGISSGSSVWVQFF

v_gene: TRBV6-1
j_gene: TRBJ2-2
d_gene: TRBD2
abundance: many
CDR3nt: TGTGCCAGCAGTTTTCGACTAGCGGGCACCGGGGAGCTGTTTTTT
CDR3aa: CASSFRLAGTGELFF

v_gene: TRBV5-7
j_gene: TRBJ1-4
d_gene: .
abundance: few
CDR3nt: TGTGCCAGCAGCCGTCCGATTGAAAAACTGTTTTTT
CDR3aa: CASSRPIEKLFF

v_gene: TRBV11-1
j_gene: TRBJ1-3
d_gene: TRBD1
abundance: few
CDR3nt: TGTGCCAGCAGACCTGGGACAGGCGAAAAAGGAAACACCATATATTTT
CDR3aa: CASRPGTGEKGNTIYF

v_gene: TRBV29-1
j_gene: TRBJ2-1
d_gene: .
abundance: many
CDR3nt: TGCAGCGTTGCCGTCACAAACTCCTACAATGAGCAGTTCTTC
CDR3aa: CSVAVTNSYNEQFF

v_gene: TRBV6-7
j_gene: TRBJ1-6
d_gene: .
abundance: .
CDR3nt: TGTGCCAGCAGTTACTCGAGTCTTCTCGTGTGCGGGGGATATAATTCACCCCTCCACTTT
CDR3aa: CASSYSSLLVCGGYNSPLHF

v_gene: TRBV5-1
j_gene: TRBJ2-1
d_gene: TRBD2
abundance: many
CDR3nt: TGCGCCAGCAAACTAGCGGGACCCTTCCACAATGAGCAGTTCTTC
CDR3aa: CASKLAGPFHNEQFF

v_gene: TRBV18
j_gene: TRBJ2-1
d_gene: .
abundance: many
CDR3nt: TGTGCCAGCTCACCGGGGCCGACTTACAATGAGCAGTTCTTC
CDR3aa: CASSPGPTYNEQFF